The clone carrying this T cell receptor beta chain was seen a handful of times. Its antigen is unknown. TCRdb reprocessed the reads via MiXCR and lists one record per CDR3 protein. The table lists 150,000 to 200,000 distinct CDR3 sequences, about a sixth of them singletons. Germline values: CDR1 MGHDK, CDR2 SYGVNS. The CDR3 runs 14 residues. V was cut by 4 bases and J by 4 bases, with 14 bases left in between. This sample stems from a study of T cell repertoires in cytomegalovirus infection. As for the study in general: Both a matching HLA type and CMV infection were indicated by public TCR beta signatures. Study-level findings and limits: HLA-C-restricted TCR beta clonotypes specific for CMV led the ex vivo response. Cumulative frequency of public TCR beta families picked out carriers of CMV plus the relevant HLA.

The V call is TRBV25-1, the J call TRBJ2-7; D is perhaps TRBD1 or TRBD2 (5 bases each). Sequencing input: CD8+ T cells from PBMCs. The sequence was obtained from a human donor in good health (CMV status not recorded). Some clones in this sample may be carry-over from other donors' samples. The CDR3 DNA is TGTGCCAGCAGTGGATGGGACGGGGCGTACGAGCAGTACTTC. As protein: CASSGWDGAYEQYF.